The 28 T cell receptor beta chains below all came from one sample that was sequenced in a study of CXCR3-negative and CXCR3-positive naive CD8 T cells. These receptors have no known antigen. 5' RACE with UMI labels generated the TRB cDNA libraries. No DNA is given; TCRdb re-called the 5' RACE reads and lists each CDR3 protein once. Recorded for this sample: roughly 93,000 distinct CDR3 sequences. General study points: The study found more hydrophobic TRB CDR3s in CXCR3-positive naive cells than in CXCR3-negative naive cells.

Specimen: naive CXCR3+ CD8+ T cells from blood. Indicated subset: CD45RO-CCR7+CD27+CD95- naive CD8+ T cells expressing CXCR3 (TNR3+). Receptors originate from a human donor in good health. Some clones in this sample may be carry-over from other donors' samples.

The chain links TRBV5-1 to TRBJ2-7; TCRdb picks TRBD2, but there is no DNA to check that call. The CDR3 sequence is 16 residues long. Germline V gene data show CDR1 as SGHRS and CDR2 as YFSETQ. The CDR3: CASSLARGLDAYEQYF.

The chain couples TRBV23-1 to TRBJ2-7; TCRdb designates TRBD1, a call that cannot be tested without DNA. TRBV23-1 is labeled an ORF, and its function is uncertain. The length of the CDR3 is 14 residues. CDR3 in amino acids: CASIFRGTGWEQYF.

The chain is built from TRBV4-3 and TRBJ1-5; TCRdb's D gene call, TRBD1, goes unchecked for lack of DNA. There are 16 residues in the CDR3. The germline V gene encodes CDR1 LGHNA and CDR2 YSLEER. This CDR3 reads CASSQGFRGGNQPQHF.

V is TRBV7-9 and J is TRBJ2-1; there is no DNA to check the TCRdb D call of TRBD2. CDR3 length: 14 amino acids. Germline lookup yields CDR1 SEHNR and CDR2 FQNEAQ (reference sequence). The CDR3 loop reads CASSFSAGVVEQFF.

CDR3 protein: CASSYVAQETQYF. The V and J genes are TRBV6-6 and TRBJ2-5. The CDR3 totals 13 residues. Germline loops: CDR1 MNHNY, CDR2 SVGAGI (reference sequence).

The J gene is TRBJ2-5, the V gene TRBV20-1; TCRdb outputs TRBD2, but without DNA this stays unchecked. This CDR3 region has 15 residues. Germline V gene sequence: CDR1 DFQATT, CDR2 SNEGSKA (reference sequence). CDR3 in amino acids: CSARGLADERETQYF.

The chain carries TRBV19 and TRBJ1-5; absent DNA, TCRdb's TRBD1 call cannot be checked. Germline V CDR1 and CDR2: LNHDA, SQIVND (reference sequence). The CDR3 length is 14 residues. The chain's CDR3 is CASSIQGSYQPQHF.

This chain links TRBV4-3 with TRBJ1-2; no DNA is available, so the TRBD1 call from TCRdb remains unchecked. CDR1 LGHNA and CDR2 YSLEER come from the germline V gene. The CDR3 has 15 residues. The CDR3: CASSPSRGFGDGYTF.

The J gene is TRBJ2-7, the V gene TRBV18. The CDR3 spans 15 residues. Germline V gene data show CDR1 as KGHSH and CDR2 as LQKENI. This chain's CDR3 is CASSPSQHSSYEQYF.

J is TRBJ2-2 and V is TRBV12-3 or TRBV12-4; absent DNA, TCRdb's TRBD1 call cannot be checked. The CDR3 has 15 residues. The CDR3 sequence: CASSPDRADTGELFF.

This chain uses TRBV20-1 with TRBJ2-7; as DNA is missing, the TRBD1 call by TCRdb cannot be tested. The length of the CDR3 is 15 residues. Germline V gene data show CDR1 as DFQATT and CDR2 as SNEGSKA (reference sequence). The CDR3 protein is CSADSEQGGPYEQYF.

The V and J genes are TRBV27 and TRBJ1-1. Germline CDR1 and CDR2: MNHEY and SMNVEV (reference sequence). This CDR3 comprises 12 residues. The CDR3 loop reads CASREGDTEAFF.

The gene calls are TRBV27 and TRBJ2-1; TCRdb designates TRBD2, a call that cannot be tested without DNA. CDR3 length: 16 amino acids. The germline gives CDR1 MNHEY, CDR2 SMNVEV (reference sequence). The CDR3 loop reads CASSLIPGTLYNEQFF.

The genes are TRBV12-3 or TRBV12-4 and TRBJ2-7; absent DNA, TCRdb's TRBD1 call cannot be checked. This CDR3 is built from 13 residues. The CDR3 sequence: CASSWDRIVEQYF.

This rearrangement joins TRBV6-5 to TRBJ2-3; there is no DNA to check the TCRdb D call of TRBD1. The germline gives CDR1 MNHEY, CDR2 SVGAGI. The length of the CDR3 is 15 residues. Here the CDR3 reads CASSIGRSGADTQYF.

The chain employs TRBV6-1 and TRBJ1-5; the D gene TCRdb calls, TRBD1, cannot be checked with no DNA. Germline V gene lookup returns CDR1 MNHNS and CDR2 SASEGT. The CDR3 loop spans 15 amino acids. CDR3 loop: CASSEFQGGFQPQHF.

The chain employs TRBV29-1 and TRBJ1-1; TCRdb proposes TRBD1, but this gene call is untestable without DNA. This CDR3 is built from 12 residues. Germline V gene lookup returns CDR1 SQVTM and CDR2 ANQGSEA. The CDR3 protein is CSARTGNTEAFF.

The chain carries TRBV20-1 and TRBJ1-2; TCRdb gives TRBD1 as the D gene, but with no DNA this cannot be confirmed. CDR1 and CDR2 from the germline V gene are DFQATT and SNEGSKA (reference sequence). This CDR3 contains 14 residues. CDR3 residues: CSAPLEGEGYGYTF.

The chain combines TRBV6-2 or TRBV6-3 with TRBJ2-3; with no DNA, the TCRdb D assignment of TRBD1 cannot be verified. From germline, CDR1 is MNHEY and CDR2 SVGEGT. The CDR3 has 15 amino acids. The CDR3 sequence is CASSYLSTGTDTQYF.

The chain joins TRBV21-1 to TRBJ2-4; the TCRdb D gene call, TRBD1, has no DNA to confirm it. TRBV21-1 is a pseudogene locus. This CDR3 contains 16 residues. CDR3 amino acids: CASSKVWGVSKNIQYF.

CDR3 in amino acids: CSVDPGTGTPEAFF. The rearrangement links TRBV29-1 to TRBJ1-1; the TCRdb D gene call, TRBD1, has no DNA to confirm it. Germline assignment: CDR1 SQVTM and CDR2 ANQGSEA. CDR3 size: 14 residues. The variable domain in full, completed from reference TRBV29-1 and TRBJ1-1, reads SAVISQKPSRDICQRGTSLTIQCQVDSQVTMMFWYRQQPGQSLTLIATANQGSEATYESGFVIDKFPISRPNLTFSTLTVSNMSPEDSSIYLCSVDPGTGTPEAFFGQGTRLTVV.

The V gene is TRBV12-3 or TRBV12-4, the J gene TRBJ2-1; TCRdb gives TRBD1 as the D gene, but with no DNA this cannot be confirmed. CDR3 size: 14 residues. The CDR3 protein is CASSLAVTGTEQFF.

The chain is built from TRBV29-1 and TRBJ1-2; as DNA is missing, the TRBD1 call by TCRdb cannot be tested. The germline V gene encodes CDR1 SQVTM and CDR2 ANQGSEA. The CDR3 has 13 residues. The CDR3 is CSVVNRDSYGYTF.

This chain links TRBV7-9 with TRBJ2-1; TCRdb lists TRBD1, though no DNA is available to test this call. The CDR3 runs to 16 residues. The germline gives CDR1 SEHNR, CDR2 FQNEAQ (reference sequence). CDR3 amino acids: CASSPRGGENYNEQFF.

The rearrangement joins TRBV9 to TRBJ1-5; TCRdb outputs TRBD1, but without DNA this stays unchecked. Looked up from germline, CDR1 is SGDLS and CDR2 is YYNGEE. This CDR3 comprises 15 residues. The CDR3 spells CASSPGTGFNQPQHF.

This chain uses TRBV29-1 with TRBJ1-2. The CDR3 loop spans 14 amino acids. Germline CDR1 is SQVTM and CDR2 is ANQGSEA. The CDR3 here is CSVEGRSSYCGYTF.

The CDR3 loop is CASSQDLAGNNEQFF. V usage is TRBV3-1 and J usage is TRBJ2-1; as DNA is missing, the TRBD2 call by TCRdb cannot be tested. The CDR3 totals 15 residues. The V gene's germline CDR1 is LGHDT and CDR2 YNNKEL (reference sequence).

The V gene is TRBV25-1, the J gene TRBJ2-2; TCRdb selects TRBD1, and the lack of DNA leaves this call unchecked. Germline V CDR1 and CDR2: MGHDK, SYGVNS. There are 15 residues in the CDR3. This chain's CDR3 is CASSVQGVVTGELFF.